In its sample, the clone carrying this T cell receptor (beta chain) was seen many times. Methods used by the authors: Reference gene primer amplification gave nucleated cell count estimates. The table came from immunoSEQ multiplex PCR; TCRdb's copy has only in-frame clones and leaves some out. V and J calls plus clone size are reproduced from that table; the DNA served to infer D and trimming. Of approximately 190,000 clones in the sample, about four fifths were seen once. The data are from a study of blood T cell repertoires in COVID-19. About the research overall: Samples taken during acute and convalescent COVID-19 were collected in the United States, Italy and Spain.

Germline CDR1 and CDR2: SEHNR and FQNEAQ (reference sequence). The CDR3 is 14 amino acids. After removal of 1 base from V and 5 bases from J, the junction contained 3 bases not matched to a gene. This TCR was sampled from a man aged 60 to 75 with acute or convalescent COVID-19. V gene TRBV7-9 combines with J gene TRBJ1-2, with 8 bases lining up with TRBD1. Sequenced sample: peripheral blood. The CDR3, as DNA: TGTGCCAGCAGCTTAGGACAGGGGAGGTATGGCTACACCTTC. Translating gives CASSLGQGRYGYTF.